The 18 T cell receptor beta chains in this list originate from one sample, sequenced in a study of T-cell memory formation after mild COVID-19. TCRdb re-called the 5' RACE reads with MiXCR, one entry per CDR3 protein. The sample yields hundreds of thousands of distinct CDR3 sequences, roughly 17% seen once. The sample taken for sequencing was PBMCs or a T cell subset sorted from them (not recorded which). The receptors stem from an adult woman who had mild COVID-19 (a few samples of this study predate the infection). Cell type and time point are not known.

This clonotype appeared a few times. J is TRBJ2-7 and V is TRBV18, with TRBD1 matching 10 bases. Germline V CDR1 and CDR2: KGHSH, LQKENI. The CDR3 contains 15 residues. The ends lost 2 bases at V and 3 bases at J; junction bases unmatched: 4. In nucleotides, the CDR3 is TGTGCCAGCTCACCAGTTGGGACAGGGGACTACGAGCAGTACTTC. Its translation is CASSPVGTGDYEQYF.

The V call is TRBV11-2, the J call TRBJ2-7; 7 positions agree with TRBD2. The CDR3 extends over 16 amino acids. Germline V CDR1 and CDR2: SGHAT, FQNNGV. The junction had 10 bases not matched to a gene; V was cut back by 5 bases and J by 0 bases. The CDR3 nucleotides read TGTGCCAGCAGCCCCTGGGGGGGGATGAGCTCCTACGAGCAGTACTTC. It encodes CASSPWGGMSSYEQYF. Full variable domain (remainder filled in from reference TRBV11-2 and TRBJ2-7): EAGVAQSPRYKIIEKRQSVAFWCNPISGHATLYWYQQILGQGPKLLIQFQNNGVVDDSQLPKDRFSAERLKGVDSTLKIQPAKLEDSAVYLCASSPWGGMSSYEQYFGPGTRLTVT.

The rearrangement joins TRBV12-3 or TRBV12-4 to TRBJ2-5; a weak D match, TRBD1 (5 bases). V dropped 3 bases and J dropped 5 bases, with 10 bases sitting between them. This CDR3 spans 13 amino acids. The CDR3 is CASSFVAGETQYF. CDR3 DNA sequence: TGTGCCAGCAGTTTCGTGGCAGGGGAGACCCAGTACTTC.

V and J are TRBV12-3 or TRBV12-4 and TRBJ2-6; a weak D match, TRBD2 (5 bases). V was clipped by 6 bases and J by 2 bases, with 5 bases between them. This CDR3 has 13 residues. CDR3 region: CASRRAGANVLTF. In DNA form, the CDR3 reads TGTGCCAGCAGGCGGGCTGGGGCCAACGTCCTGACTTTC.

This clonotype was recorded a few times. The genes are TRBV5-8 and TRBJ2-2; TRBD2 agrees at 12 bases. V shed 3 bases and J 1 base; nucleotides not matched to a gene: 4. Germline V gene sequence: CDR1 SGHTS, CDR2 YDEGEE. This CDR3 spans 17 amino acids. DNA for the CDR3: TGTGCCAGCAGCTCGCGGACTAGCGGGGTGAACACCGGGGAGCTGTTTTTT. This codes for CASSSRTSGVNTGELFF.

A few counts support this clonotype. The chain recombines TRBV29-1 with TRBJ1-1, with D perhaps matching TRBD1 (6 bases). CDR3 length equals 12 residues. Germline-derived CDR1 and CDR2 are SQVTM and ANQGSEA. Trimming left V 7 bases short and J 5 bases short, with 14 bases between. The CDR3 here is CSADRQGTEAFF. The CDR3 DNA is TGCAGCGCCGACCGGCAGGGGACTGAAGCTTTCTTT.

V is TRBV6-5 and J is TRBJ2-1; D is perhaps TRBD2 (6 bases). Germline-derived CDR1 and CDR2 are MNHEY and SVGAGI. The V end was cut by 0 bases, the J end by 6 bases, with 15 bases between. The CDR3 runs 16 residues. The CDR3 reads CASSYSVAERGNEQFF. The CDR3 DNA reads TGTGCCAGCAGTTACTCGGTAGCGGAGCGCGGCAATGAGCAGTTCTTC.

In its sample, this clonotype was seen a few times. V usage is TRBV9 and J usage is TRBJ2-7, with D hard to call. Looked up from germline, CDR1 is SGDLS and CDR2 is YYNGEE. Trimming removed 0 bases at V and 3 bases at J, with 10 bases between. CDR3 size: 14 residues. This chain's CDR3 is CASSVGVGNYEQYF. The CDR3 DNA sequence: TGTGCCAGCAGCGTAGGGGTGGGGAACTACGAGCAGTACTTC. Variable domain in full (rest from reference TRBV9 and TRBJ2-7): DSGVTQTPKHLITATGQRVTLRCSPRSGDLSVYWYQQSLDQGLQFLIQYYNGEERAKGNILERFSAQQFPDLHSELNLSSLELGDSALYFCASSVGVGNYEQYFGPGTRLTVT.

This clonotype has only a few counts. The chain is built from TRBV2 and TRBJ2-7; no clear D gene. CDR3 size: 12 residues. Trimming left V 7 bases short and J 0 bases short, with 7 bases between. Germline CDR1 reads SNHLY; CDR2 reads FYNNEI. CDR3 in amino acids: CASTQNSYEQYF. As DNA, the CDR3 is TGTGCCAGCACCCAGAACTCCTACGAGCAGTACTTC. Based on the CDR3 plus reference TRBV2 and TRBJ2-7, the full variable domain is EPEVTQTPSHQVTQMGQEVILRCVPISNHLYFYWYRQILGQKVEFLVSFYNNEISEKSEIFDDQFSVERPDGSNFTLKIRSTKLEDSAMYFCASTQNSYEQYFGPGTRLTVT.

This clonotype has just a few counts. The V and J genes are TRBV7-9 and TRBJ1-2, with D maybe TRBD1 (5 bases). Germline lookup yields CDR1 SEHNR and CDR2 FQNEAQ (reference sequence). V was shortened by 5 bases and J by 2 bases, with 15 bases between the two germline ends. The CDR3 runs 15 residues. In DNA, the CDR3 is TGTGCCAGCAGCCAGTCAGGGAGTACAAACTATGGCTACACCTTC. This sequence encodes CASSQSGSTNYGYTF.

Only a few counts were recorded for this clonotype. V gene TRBV20-1 combines with J gene TRBJ2-1, with TRBD1 identical over 10 bases. Germline-derived CDR1 and CDR2 are DFQATT and SNEGSKA (reference sequence). The CDR3 covers 13 residues. Unmatched junction bases numbered 5, after V lost 5 bases and J lost 7 bases. In nucleotides, the CDR3 is TGCAGTGCTCCGGGACAGGGGACAAATGAGCAGTTCTTC. Its protein is CSAPGQGTNEQFF.

The V gene is TRBV5-5, the J gene TRBJ2-1; D unresolved. CDR1 SGHKS and CDR2 YYEKEE come from the germline V gene (reference sequence). This CDR3 has 11 amino acids. The germline V and J ends were trimmed by 2 bases and 8 bases, with 5 bases remaining between them. The CDR3 reads CASSFIDEQFF. The CDR3 bases are TGTGCCAGCAGCTTCATCGATGAGCAGTTCTTC.

This clonotype has more than one count but fewer than ten. The chain has TRBV5-1 and TRBJ2-3; D is perhaps TRBD2 (5 bases). V gave up 7 bases and J gave up 2 bases, with 23 bases separating them. From germline, CDR1 is SGHRS and CDR2 YFSETQ. The length of the CDR3 is 17 residues. The CDR3 DNA is TGCGCCAGCTCAGAGCTTTTGGGAGCCTATTTCACAGATACGCAGTATTTT. Translated, it gives CASSELLGAYFTDTQYF.

The V and J genes are TRBV7-9 and TRBJ2-2; D possibly corresponds to TRBD1 (6 bases). Germline lookup yields CDR1 SEHNR and CDR2 FQNEAQ (reference sequence). The V and J ends lost 7 bases and 4 bases respectively, with 19 bases between them. The CDR3 covers 16 residues. The CDR3 sequence is CASTPSLGTRTGELFF. The CDR3 DNA reads as TGTGCCAGCACTCCGTCCCTCGGGACACGCACCGGGGAGCTGTTTTTT.

This clonotype was seen repeatedly, ten times or more. The genes are TRBV5-4 and TRBJ2-7, with D possibly TRBD2 on 7 matching bases. Trimming stripped 4 bases from V and 0 bases from J, with 17 bases between. CDR1 is SGHNT and CDR2 is YYREEE in the germline V gene (reference sequence). The CDR3 has 16 residues. The DNA for the CDR3 is TGTGCCAGCAGCCCAACGGGGGGCTCGAGCTCCTACGAGCAGTACTTC. This gives the protein CASSPTGGSSSYEQYF.

V is TRBV7-9 and J is TRBJ2-5, with 7 nucleotides matching TRBD1. With V trimmed by 4 bases and J by 4 bases, 6 bases remained unmatched. The CDR3 is 14 residues long. CDR1 is SEHNR and CDR2 is FQNEAQ in the germline V gene (reference sequence). The CDR3 region has the DNA TGTGCCAGCAGCTCCCCGACAGGGAGAGAGACCCAGTACTTC. Translated: CASSSPTGRETQYF.

Only a few counts were recorded for this clonotype. This rearrangement joins TRBV28 to TRBJ2-7; no definite D call. The V and J ends lost 7 bases and 6 bases respectively, with 10 bases between them. CDR1 MDHEN and CDR2 SYDVKM come from the germline V gene. This CDR3 has 11 residues. CDR3 amino acids: CASTSTAEQYF. CDR3 DNA sequence: TGTGCCAGCACCTCTACGGCCGAGCAGTACTTC.

Only a few counts were recorded for this clonotype. The chain recombines TRBV5-1 with TRBJ2-1, with a possible D match to TRBD2 (6 bases). Germline lookup yields CDR1 SGHRS and CDR2 YFSETQ. V lost 0 bases and J 5 bases, leaving 15 bases between the germline ends. CDR3 length: 16 amino acids. The CDR3, as DNA: TGCGCCAGCAGCTTGGAAGTGGGGGGACCTAACAATGAGCAGTTCTTC. This translates into CASSLEVGGPNNEQFF.